Below, 4 T cell receptor beta chains from the same sample are listed, as sequenced in a study of T cells in Graves' hyperthyroidism and ophthalmopathy. Researchers amplified the TCR beta CDR3 regions from RNA transcripts. HTBI primers were employed in a first-round RT-PCR of the TCR CDR3. TCRdb reprocessed the multiplex PCR reads with MiXCR, giving one entry per CDR3 protein. The sample records under 400,000 distinct CDR3 sequences, about 15% being singletons. The sequenced sample consisted of blood. The receptors were sampled from an older woman with Graves' ophthalmopathy.

This clonotype was recorded many times. V and J are TRBV30 and TRBJ2-1, with a tentative D call TRBD1 (6 bases). Trimming removed 3 bases at V and 8 bases at J, with 8 bases between. Germline assignment: CDR1 GTSNPN and CDR2 SVGIG (reference sequence). This CDR3 comprises 11 residues. Written as DNA, the CDR3 is TGTGCCTGGAGCTACAGGGATGAGCAGTTCTTC. It specifies CAWSYRDEQFF.

The chain joins TRBV11-2 to TRBJ2-2; a weak D match, TRBD2 (5 bases). The germline V gene has CDR1 SGHAT and CDR2 FQNNGV. V was shortened by 4 bases and J by 0 bases, with 18 bases between the two germline ends. The CDR3 has 18 residues. The CDR3 spells CASSSRPASYTNTGELFF. In DNA, the CDR3 is TGTGCCAGCAGCTCACGCCCGGCTAGCTATACGAACACCGGGGAGCTGTTTTTT.

The rearrangement links TRBV28 to TRBJ1-4; tentative D call: TRBD1 (5 bases). Germline loops: CDR1 MDHEN, CDR2 SYDVKM. The CDR3 totals 16 residues. Trimming shortened V by 5 bases and J by 8 bases, and 21 bases separated the two germline ends. CDR3 sequence (DNA): TGTGCCAGCAGTCCCCTTTTGGGGGGGAGAAGAGAAAAACTGTTTTTT. Amino acid sequence: CASSPLLGGRREKLFF.

CDR3 sequence reads: CSARGSPGTSETDTQYF. DNA of the CDR3: TGCAGTGCTAGAGGCAGTCCCGGGACTAGCGAAACAGATACGCAGTATTTT. This chain joins TRBV20-1 and TRBJ2-3; 10 nucleotides line up with TRBD2. Germline V gene sequence: CDR1 DFQATT, CDR2 SNEGSKA (reference sequence). This CDR3 region has 17 residues. The ends lost 1 base at V and 3 bases at J; junction bases unmatched: 10.